These 29 T cell receptor beta chains came from one sample sequenced in a study of OX40 agonist ivuxolimab in advanced cancers. Only in-frame clones appear in the TCRdb table, and some are missing; sequencing was by immunoSEQ multiplex PCR. The sample yields about 41,000 clones, around 87% seen once. Material: CD4+ or CD8+ T cells sorted from blood, obtained in a trial of the OX40 agonist ivuxolimab. The receptors derive from an adult with an advanced solid tumor such as melanoma, head and neck, liver or kidney cancer.

DNA for the CDR3: TGCGCACCCCGGGGAAATGACGAGCAGTACTTC. Its protein product is CAPRGNDEQYF. V gene TRBV20-1 combines with J gene TRBJ2-7; D might be TRBD2 (5 bases). CDR1 and CDR2 from the germline V gene are DFQATT and SNEGSKA (reference sequence). The CDR3 loop spans 11 amino acids.

This sequence joins TRBV14 and TRBJ1-5, with 10 bases fitting TRBD1. Germline V lookup: CDR1 SGHDN, CDR2 FVKESK. V gave up 0 bases and J gave up 0 bases; unmatched junction bases: 17. This CDR3 contains 22 residues. The CDR3 reads CASSQDLRCLGTGAYSNQPQHF. CDR3 in DNA: TGTGCCAGCAGCCAAGATCTAAGGTGTTTGGGGACAGGGGCTTATAGCAATCAGCCCCAGCATTTT.

This sequence joins TRBV27 and TRBJ2-6, with D possibly TRBD2 on 5 matching bases. V was clipped by 6 bases and J by 1 base, with 10 bases between them. CDR3 size: 15 residues. In germline, CDR1 is MNHEY, CDR2 SMNVEV (reference sequence). CDR3 sequence (DNA): TGTGCCAGCAGGGACTCCTCATCTGGGGCCAACGTCCTGACTTTC. The encoded protein is CASRDSSSGANVLTF.

The chain recombines TRBV7-2 with TRBJ1-1, with unresolved D. The V end was cut by 5 bases, the J end by 7 bases, with 8 bases between. The CDR3 is made up of 11 amino acids. Germline CDR1 is SGHTA and CDR2 is FQGNSA. Here the CDR3 DNA reads TGTGCCAGCAGCGCTGATGTTGAAGCTTTCTTT. Protein sequence: CASSADVEAFF.

This chain uses TRBV10-3 with TRBJ2-1; D perhaps matches TRBD2 (5 bases). This CDR3 is 13 amino acids long. Trimming cost V 10 bases and J 7 bases, with 17 bases left between them. Germline CDR1 and CDR2: ENHRY and SYGVKD. CDR3 residues: CATRRLPENEQFF. DNA for the CDR3: TGTGCCACGCGGAGGCTACCAGAGAATGAGCAGTTCTTC.

This clone was recorded only once. The J gene is TRBJ2-3, the V gene TRBV13; D possibly corresponds to TRBD1 (6 bases). CDR3 length: 15 residues. Germline-derived CDR1 and CDR2 are PRHDT and FYEKMQ (reference sequence). The germline V and J ends were trimmed by 7 bases and 6 bases, with 20 bases remaining between them. This CDR3 is CASTPATGLLDTQYF. DNA for the CDR3: TGTGCCAGCACCCCTGCCACAGGGTTGTTGGATACGCAGTATTTT.

The CDR3 loop reads CASSLDPQINQPQHF. The CDR3 DNA reads as TGTGCCAGCAGCTTAGACCCACAAATCAATCAGCCCCAGCATTTT. V and J are TRBV5-5 and TRBJ1-5; the D is unclear. The CDR3 totals 15 residues. The germline CDR1 and CDR2 sequences are SGHKS and YYEKEE (reference sequence). The V end lost 2 bases, the J end lost 3 bases, and 12 bases lay between the germline ends.

V usage is TRBV11-3 and J usage is TRBJ1-2; 8 positions agree with TRBD1. Germline CDR1 is SGHNT and CDR2 is YENEEA. The CDR3 runs 13 residues. V gave up 3 bases and J gave up 8 bases; unmatched junction bases: 5. The CDR3 DNA is TGTGCCAGCAGCTTTCAGGGGGCTGTGGGCTACACCTTC. As protein: CASSFQGAVGYTF.

This rearrangement joins TRBV7-6 to TRBJ2-5; the D gene is possibly TRBD2 (5 bases). V was shortened by 5 bases and J by 3 bases, with 10 bases between the two germline ends. Germline CDR1 SGHVS, CDR2 FNYEAQ. This CDR3 comprises 13 residues. In DNA, the CDR3 is TGTGCCAGCAGCCAACAAGCGGAAGAGACCCAGTACTTC. It is translated as CASSQQAEETQYF.

The V gene is TRBV29-1, the J gene TRBJ1-1; D is unresolved. V lost 5 bases to trimming and J lost 0 bases, with 10 bases between them. Germline CDR1 is SQVTM and CDR2 is ANQGSEA. This CDR3 comprises 13 residues. CDR3 in amino acids: CSVMLTMNTEAFF. CDR3 nucleotide sequence: TGCAGCGTTATGCTTACCATGAACACTGAAGCTTTCTTT.

The genes are TRBV2 and TRBJ2-5; D possibly matches TRBD1 or TRBD2 (6 bases each). The CDR3 spans 13 residues. Looked up from germline, CDR1 is SNHLY and CDR2 is FYNNEI. The ends were cut back, 3 bases at V and 3 bases at J, with 8 bases in the middle. CDR3 sequence reads: CASSERGEETQYF. The CDR3 DNA is TGTGCCAGCAGTGAGAGGGGGGAAGAGACCCAGTACTTC.

The chain is built from TRBV29-1 and TRBJ2-7, with 7 bases identical to TRBD2. This CDR3 is 11 amino acids long. CDR1 and CDR2 from the germline V gene are SQVTM and ANQGSEA. After removal of 6 bases from V and 4 bases from J, the junction contained 3 bases not matched to a gene. The DNA of the CDR3 is TGCAGCGTAGGGGACTATTACGAGCAGTACTTC. Translating it yields CSVGDYYEQYF.

In DNA, the CDR3 is TGTGCCTGGAGCGGGGGGACCACTGAAGCTTTCTTT. Its protein product is CAWSGGTTEAFF. The J gene is TRBJ1-1, the V gene TRBV30, with D possibly TRBD1 on 5 matching bases. Germline CDR1 reads GTSNPN; CDR2 reads SVGIG (reference sequence). V shed 3 bases and J shed 4 bases, with 9 bases lying between them. This CDR3 comprises 12 residues.

This clone was observed once. The chain employs TRBV6-5 and TRBJ1-1, with a possible D match to TRBD1 (5 bases). The CDR3 runs 14 residues. Trimming left V 7 bases short and J 2 bases short, with 14 bases between. CDR1 MNHEY and CDR2 SVGAGI come from the germline V gene. Here the CDR3 DNA reads TGTGCCAGCACCCCCGATAGGGGTAACACTGAAGCTTTCTTT. Its protein is CASTPDRGNTEAFF.

Points on this clone: The same CDR3 arises from other DNA sequences in this sample as well. The chain joins TRBV4-2 to TRBJ2-1; 10 bases are shared with TRBD2. The V gene end was trimmed by 3 bases and the J gene end by 3 bases; junction bases not matched to a gene: 14. Germline values: CDR1 LGHNA, CDR2 YNFKEQ. The CDR3 covers 19 residues. The CDR3: CASSHPGGGLAGDYNEQFF. The CDR3 bases are TGTGCCAGCAGCCATCCCGGCGGGGGGCTAGCGGGAGACTACAATGAGCAGTTCTTC.

This chain joins TRBV18 and TRBJ2-1; D not certain. Looked up from germline, CDR1 is KGHSH and CDR2 is LQKENI. Trimming removed 0 bases at V and 0 bases at J, with 12 bases between. The CDR3 has 17 residues. The CDR3 reads CASSPPQQLSSYNEQFF. The CDR3 DNA follows: TGTGCCAGCTCACCACCCCAACAGTTAAGCTCCTACAATGAGCAGTTCTTC.

This rearrangement joins TRBV5-4 to TRBJ2-1, with D possibly being TRBD1 or TRBD2 (5 bases each). The V end was cut by 0 bases, the J end by 6 bases, with 13 bases between. There are 15 residues in the CDR3. The V gene's germline CDR1 is SGHNT and CDR2 YYREEE (reference sequence). The CDR3 DNA reads as TGTGCCAGCAGCTTGGAGGGGAGACCGGGCAATGAGCAGTTCTTC. The encoded protein is CASSLEGRPGNEQFF.

The V and J genes are TRBV6-5 and TRBJ2-3; D is possibly TRBD1 (5 bases). Germline V gene sequence: CDR1 MNHEY, CDR2 SVGAGI. The CDR3 contains 13 residues. V was clipped by 8 bases and J by 1 base, with 10 bases between them. Here the CDR3 reads CASAEGGTDTQYF. CDR3 nucleotides: TGTGCCAGCGCCGAAGGGGGCACAGATACGCAGTATTTT.

CDR3 loop: CASKIVMNTEAFF. In DNA, the CDR3 is TGTGCCAGCAAGATAGTCATGAACACTGAAGCTTTCTTT. The V call is TRBV6-1, the J call TRBJ1-1; D not certain. Germline V gene sequence: CDR1 MNHNS, CDR2 SASEGT. This CDR3 spans 13 amino acids. Trimming pared 7 bases from V and 0 bases from J, leaving 9 bases between.

This clone was counted only a few times. V is TRBV5-1 and J is TRBJ2-7, with D unresolved. Trimming shortened V by 2 bases and J by 0 bases, and 12 bases separated the two germline ends. The V gene's germline CDR1 is SGHRS and CDR2 YFSETQ. The CDR3 has 15 amino acids. The CDR3 is CASSFGNSNSYEQYF. CDR3 DNA: TGCGCCAGCAGCTTTGGGAACAGCAACTCCTACGAGCAGTACTTC.

This chain joins TRBV12-5 and TRBJ2-1; no clear D gene. V lost 6 bases, J lost 7 bases, and 16 bases lay in between. Germline CDR1 reads LGHNT; CDR2 reads FRNRAP. The CDR3 is made up of 14 amino acids. This CDR3 reads CASGPLFLGNEQFF. The CDR3 bases are TGTGCTAGTGGACCCCTGTTCCTGGGTAATGAGCAGTTCTTC.

The chain recombines TRBV5-1 with TRBJ2-3; D gene ambiguous. CDR1 and CDR2 from the germline V gene are SGHRS and YFSETQ. Trimming pared 0 bases from V and 1 base from J, leaving 12 bases between. The CDR3 length is 16 residues. CDR3: CASSLAYLAGTDTQYF. Written as DNA, the CDR3 is TGCGCCAGCAGCTTGGCCTATTTGGCAGGCACAGATACGCAGTATTTT.

This clone was found a few times. The rearrangement links TRBV28 to TRBJ1-1; 7 positions match TRBD1. V lost 1 base, J lost 1 base, and 6 bases stayed unmatched. The CDR3 sequence is 16 residues long. Germline CDR1 reads MDHEN; CDR2 reads SYDVKM. The CDR3 is CASSLYWTGTNTEAFF. DNA for the CDR3: TGTGCCAGCAGTTTATACTGGACAGGCACGAACACTGAAGCTTTCTTT.

CDR3 residues: CASSTTGRGSRDTQYF. The CDR3 region has the DNA TGTGCCAGCAGTACCACGGGTCGGGGGTCGAGAGATACGCAGTATTTT. The chain joins TRBV5-8 to TRBJ2-3, with D perhaps TRBD2 (6 bases). V gave up 5 bases and J gave up 5 bases, with 21 bases separating them. Per the germline V gene, CDR1 is SGHTS and CDR2 is YDEGEE. The CDR3 runs 16 residues.

The V gene is TRBV6-6, the J gene TRBJ2-4; possibly TRBD2 for D (5 bases). Between the trimmed V and J ends, which lost 6 bases and 0 bases, there was a span of 9 bases. Germline V gene sequence: CDR1 MNHNY, CDR2 SVGAGI (reference sequence). The CDR3 covers 14 residues. For the CDR3, the DNA is TGTGCCAGCAGGGGAGTGCTAGCCAAAAACATTCAGTACTTC. It translates to CASRGVLAKNIQYF.

The V call is TRBV19, the J call TRBJ1-2, with D perhaps TRBD1 (6 bases). V lost 6 bases to trimming and J lost 2 bases, with 10 bases between them. The CDR3 has 13 residues. CDR1 and CDR2 from the germline V gene are LNHDA and SQIVND (reference sequence). The CDR3, as DNA: TGTGCCAGTAGCCCGACAGGAAACTATGGCTACACCTTC. Protein product: CASSPTGNYGYTF.

The chain combines TRBV29-1 with TRBJ2-5; 8 bases are shared with TRBD2. This CDR3 has 11 amino acids. The germline V gene has CDR1 SQVTM and CDR2 ANQGSEA. J lost 7 bases, V lost 4 bases, and 2 bases had no gene match. In nucleotides, the CDR3 is TGCAGCGTTGTTAGCGGGGTGACCCAGTACTTC. This sequence encodes CSVVSGVTQYF.

The chain joins TRBV27 to TRBJ1-6, with a possible D match to TRBD1 (5 bases). This CDR3 region has 19 residues. Per the germline V gene, CDR1 is MNHEY and CDR2 is SMNVEV (reference sequence). V lost 6 bases, J lost 0 bases, and 21 bases lay in between. Here the CDR3 DNA reads TGTGCCAGCAGCCCTCCTCAGGGAAGGGGAAGCTCCTATAATTCACCCCTCCACTTT. Protein: CASSPPQGRGSSYNSPLHF.

The J gene is TRBJ1-1, the V gene TRBV4-2; tentatively, D is TRBD1 (5 bases). The CDR3 extends over 15 amino acids. Trimming left V 0 bases short and J 7 bases short, with 15 bases between. Germline loops: CDR1 LGHNA, CDR2 YNFKEQ. In DNA form, the CDR3 reads TGTGCCAGCAGCCAAGAGGGGGGTAAGAGGGGTGAAGCTTTCTTT. Encoded protein: CASSQEGGKRGEAFF.